This T cell receptor (beta chain) emerged from a study of shared clonotypes between healthy human individuals. Naive CD8 cells, CD45RO-negative and positively selected for CCR7, excluded terminally differentiated effector memory CD45RA+ cells. Every donor was a Caucasian adult from Nashville, Tennessee. Germline assignment: CDR1 MRHNA and CDR2 SNTAGT. The length of the CDR3 is 14 residues. V lost 3 bases, J lost 3 bases, and 12 bases lay in between. Using about 220 ng DNA, 30,000 or so T cell genomes, the sorted-subset replicate PCRs were run. TCRdb keeps only in-frame clones here, not all; method: immunoSEQ multiplex PCR. The sample includes millions of clones, around 96% of them seen just once.

The sample was naive CD8+ T cells sorted from blood. The source is a man between 18 and 29 years old in good health. The chain couples TRBV6-4 to TRBJ2-7; D gene unclear. The CDR3 protein is CASSDDFLSYEQYF. The CDR3 bases are TGTGCCAGCAGTGATGATTTTCTGAGCTACGAGCAGTACTTC.